This entry lists 21 T cell receptor beta chains sequenced from one sample in a study of control samples from healthy donors and cancer patients. TCRdb's copy holds only in-frame clones and misses some; the assay was immunoSEQ multiplex PCR. The sample lists 170,000 or so clones; around 94% were seen once. The sample was blood. The source is a young woman in good health.

CDR3 bases: TGTGCCAGCAGCTATAGCGGGAGGGGCTACAATGAGCAGTTCTTC. This translates into CASSYSGRGYNEQFF. The V gene is TRBV13, the J gene TRBJ2-1, with 11 bases that match TRBD2. This CDR3 region has 15 residues. After removal of 4 bases from V and 3 bases from J, the junction contained 2 bases not matched to a gene. Germline V gives CDR1 PRHDT, CDR2 FYEKMQ (reference sequence).

The chain uses TRBV6-5 and TRBJ1-1; D may be TRBD1 (5 bases). The V end lost 8 bases, the J end lost 5 bases, and 12 bases lay between the germline ends. The CDR3 is 12 residues long. CDR1 MNHEY and CDR2 SVGAGI come from the germline V gene. CDR3 coding DNA: TGTGCCAGCCAGCGGAGGGGAACTGAAGCTTTCTTT. It specifies CASQRRGTEAFF.

The chain has TRBV12-5 and TRBJ2-5; 11 nucleotides agree with TRBD1. This CDR3 comprises 15 residues. Germline lookup yields CDR1 LGHNT and CDR2 FRNRAP. V lost 4 bases, J lost 4 bases, and 5 bases stayed unmatched. Here the CDR3 reads CASGSPGTGGETQYF. Here the CDR3 DNA reads TGTGCTAGTGGTTCCCCAGGGACAGGGGGAGAGACCCAGTACTTC. The whole variable domain, filled in from reference TRBV12-5 and TRBJ2-5, reads DARVTQTPRHKVTEMGQEVTMRCQPILGHNTVFWYRQTMMQGLELLAYFRNRAPLDDSGMPKDRFSAEMPDATLATLKIQPSEPRDSAVYFCASGSPGTGGETQYFGPGTRLLVL.

This clone was detected once. The chain is built from TRBV7-2 and TRBJ2-2; no reliable D call. There are 14 residues in the CDR3. Germline V gene data show CDR1 as SGHTA and CDR2 as FQGNSA. Trimming left V 2 bases short and J 7 bases short, with 11 bases between. The CDR3 reads CASSLIRADGELFF. The CDR3 nucleotides are TGTGCCAGCAGCTTAATAAGGGCTGACGGGGAGCTGTTTTTT.

The rearrangement uses TRBV18 and TRBJ1-2; D perhaps matches TRBD1 (5 bases). CDR3 size: 14 residues. CDR1 is KGHSH and CDR2 is LQKENI in the germline V gene. The V end was cut by 5 bases, the J end by 5 bases, with 15 bases between. The CDR3 sequence: CASSERSGPYGYTF. DNA for the CDR3: TGTGCCAGCTCAGAGCGCTCGGGGCCGTATGGCTACACCTTC.

As to this clone: Other DNA sequences of this sample code for an identical CDR3. This sequence joins TRBV2 and TRBJ1-2; D is perhaps TRBD1 (5 bases). From germline, CDR1 is SNHLY and CDR2 FYNNEI. The V gene lost 2 bases and the J gene lost 4 bases, with 8 bases spanning the gap. The CDR3 covers 13 residues. CDR3 in DNA: TGTGCCAGCAGTGAACAGGGAGCCTATGGCTACACCTTC. This codes for CASSEQGAYGYTF. Variable domain in full (rest from reference TRBV2 and TRBJ1-2): EPEVTQTPSHQVTQMGQEVILRCVPISNHLYFYWYRQILGQKVEFLVSFYNNEISEKSEIFDDQFSVERPDGSNFTLKIRSTKLEDSAMYFCASSEQGAYGYTFGSGTRLTVV.

This chain uses TRBV6-6 with TRBJ1-2; 9 bases align to TRBD1. V lost 6 bases, J lost 6 bases, and 8 bases stayed unmatched. The germline CDR1 and CDR2 sequences are MNHNY and SVGAGI (reference sequence). The CDR3 is 14 residues long. In nucleotides, the CDR3 is TGTGCCAGCAGCTGGACAGGGGCTGAGGATGGCTACACCTTC. It encodes CASSWTGAEDGYTF.

The genes are TRBV5-1 and TRBJ1-6, with 7 positions matching TRBD1. The V gene's germline CDR1 is SGHRS and CDR2 YFSETQ. This CDR3 is built from 16 residues. V shed 4 bases and J 3 bases; nucleotides not matched to a gene: 7. The CDR3 DNA reads as TGCGCCAGCAGCCCCGGGACAGAGATCTATAATTCACCCCTCCACTTT. It encodes CASSPGTEIYNSPLHF.

This sequence joins TRBV19 and TRBJ1-5; TRBD1 matches 7 bases. Germline CDR1 and CDR2: LNHDA and SQIVND (reference sequence). This CDR3 contains 16 residues. Trimming cost V 0 bases and J 4 bases; bases outside gene matches: 6. The CDR3 nucleotides are TGTGCCAGTAGTATAGACAAAGACAGGGAGAATCAGCCCCAGCATTTT. Its protein product is CASSIDKDRENQPQHF.

V is TRBV11-2 and J is TRBJ2-2; unclear D gene. The CDR3 runs 12 residues. Trimming pared 5 bases from V and 6 bases from J, leaving 7 bases between. The germline V gene has CDR1 SGHAT and CDR2 FQNNGV. This CDR3 reads CASSLDAGELFF. CDR3 nucleotide sequence: TGTGCCAGCAGCCTTGACGCCGGGGAGCTGTTTTTT.

V and J are TRBV6-1 and TRBJ2-5, with D uncertain. Trimming stripped 9 bases from V and 4 bases from J, with 12 bases between. Germline CDR1 is MNHNS and CDR2 is SASEGT. This CDR3 has 12 amino acids. CDR3 coding DNA: TGTGCCAGTGGCCGGGTAGTAGAGACCCAGTACTTC. Protein sequence: CASGRVVETQYF.

The chain employs TRBV19 and TRBJ1-5; D may be TRBD1 (5 bases). The CDR3 is made up of 16 amino acids. Trimming took 3 bases from V and 4 from J, leaving 16 bases between them. Germline values: CDR1 LNHDA, CDR2 SQIVND (reference sequence). CDR3 sequence reads: CASSIRTRSKNQPQHF. The CDR3 nucleotides read TGTGCCAGTAGTATCCGGACACGGTCTAAAAATCAGCCCCAGCATTTT.

The rearrangement joins TRBV6-6 to TRBJ1-1; 9 positions match TRBD1. The CDR3 covers 17 residues. V gave up 5 bases and J gave up 0 bases; unmatched junction bases: 10. Germline lookup yields CDR1 MNHNY and CDR2 SVGAGI (reference sequence). This chain's CDR3 is CASSPRQGVIMNTEAFF. CDR3 coding DNA: TGTGCCAGCAGTCCCCGACAGGGGGTAATTATGAACACTGAAGCTTTCTTT.

On this clone itself: Other nucleotide sequences from this sample produce the same CDR3. This chain joins TRBV28 and TRBJ1-2, with D unclear. This CDR3 is 12 amino acids long. Between the trimmed V and J ends, which lost 4 bases and 0 bases, there was a span of 3 bases. CDR1 MDHEN and CDR2 SYDVKM come from the germline V gene. DNA for the CDR3: TGTGCCAGCAGTTCCCCTAACTATGGCTACACCTTC. Protein product: CASSSPNYGYTF.

In the case of this clone: Mismatch with germline at one junction end may stem from a read error. The chain carries TRBV19 and TRBJ1-2, with D perhaps TRBD1 (5 bases). Germline V gene sequence: CDR1 LNHDA, CDR2 SQIVND (reference sequence). This CDR3 has 13 residues. The CDR3 protein is CASSIGQNYGHTF. In DNA form, the CDR3 reads TGTGCCAGTAGTATAGGACAGAACTATGGCCACACCTTC.

The chain is built from TRBV6-4 and TRBJ2-7; the D gene is possibly TRBD2 (5 bases). Trimming removed 3 bases from V and 6 bases from J, with 12 bases in between. Looked up from germline, CDR1 is MRHNA and CDR2 is SNTAGT. The CDR3 extends over 13 amino acids. The CDR3 nucleotides are TGTGCCAGCAGTGAGGTCCGGGGTAGCGAGCAGTACTTC. Residues: CASSEVRGSEQYF.

This chain joins TRBV9 and TRBJ1-1; D is unresolved. Trimming left V 3 bases short and J 5 bases short, with 11 bases between. Germline CDR1 and CDR2: SGDLS and YYNGEE. This CDR3 is 13 amino acids long. The CDR3 sequence is CASSASRGTEAFF. The CDR3 DNA follows: TGTGCCAGCAGCGCGTCCAGAGGGACTGAAGCTTTCTTT.

This rearrangement joins TRBV11-3 to TRBJ1-3; D gene unclear. Germline V gene lookup returns CDR1 SGHNT and CDR2 YENEEA. The germline V and J ends were trimmed by 0 bases and 8 bases, with 20 bases remaining between them. The length of the CDR3 is 17 residues. As DNA, the CDR3 is TGTGCCAGCAGCTTAGAGGCTGCAGCTCCTGTGGTAGACACCATATATTTT. Amino acid sequence: CASSLEAAAPVVDTIYF.

J is TRBJ2-5 and V is TRBV15, with 7 bases lining up with TRBD2. With 5 bases clipped from V and 1 base from J, the junction kept 7 bases outside the gene matches. Germline V gene data show CDR1 as LNHNV and CDR2 as YYDKDF (reference sequence). The CDR3 consists of 15 residues. CDR3 nucleotides: TGTGCCACCAGCCCCGGGACTACCCGCCAAGAGACCCAGTACTTC. It specifies CATSPGTTRQETQYF. Combining the CDR3 with reference TRBV15 and TRBJ2-5 gives the whole variable domain DAMVIQNPRYQVTQFGKPVTLSCSQTLNHNVMYWYQQKSSQAPKLLFHYYDKDFNNEADTPDNFQSRRPNTSFCFLDIRSPGLGDTAMYLCATSPGTTRQETQYFGPGTRLLVL.

The chain is built from TRBV9 and TRBJ1-4; tentatively, D is TRBD1 (6 bases). The germline gives CDR1 SGDLS, CDR2 YYNGEE. CDR3 length equals 17 residues. Trimming cost V 4 bases and J 1 base, with 17 bases left between them. CDR3 DNA: TGTGCCAGCAGCCACCCTAAGGGGGGTGGAACTAATGAAAAACTGTTTTTT. As protein: CASSHPKGGGTNEKLFF. Full variable domain (missing parts from reference TRBV9 and TRBJ1-4): DSGVTQTPKHLITATGQRVTLRCSPRSGDLSVYWYQQSLDQGLQFLIQYYNGEERAKGNILERFSAQQFPDLHSELNLSSLELGDSALYFCASSHPKGGGTNEKLFFGSGTQLSVL.

V gene TRBV19 combines with J gene TRBJ1-2; D not certain. The germline V gene encodes CDR1 LNHDA and CDR2 SQIVND (reference sequence). V gave up 5 bases and J gave up 4 bases, with 11 bases separating them. The CDR3 has 13 amino acids. The CDR3 loop is CASSPAGIYGYTF. The CDR3 nucleotides read TGTGCCAGTAGTCCGGCGGGAATCTATGGCTACACCTTC.